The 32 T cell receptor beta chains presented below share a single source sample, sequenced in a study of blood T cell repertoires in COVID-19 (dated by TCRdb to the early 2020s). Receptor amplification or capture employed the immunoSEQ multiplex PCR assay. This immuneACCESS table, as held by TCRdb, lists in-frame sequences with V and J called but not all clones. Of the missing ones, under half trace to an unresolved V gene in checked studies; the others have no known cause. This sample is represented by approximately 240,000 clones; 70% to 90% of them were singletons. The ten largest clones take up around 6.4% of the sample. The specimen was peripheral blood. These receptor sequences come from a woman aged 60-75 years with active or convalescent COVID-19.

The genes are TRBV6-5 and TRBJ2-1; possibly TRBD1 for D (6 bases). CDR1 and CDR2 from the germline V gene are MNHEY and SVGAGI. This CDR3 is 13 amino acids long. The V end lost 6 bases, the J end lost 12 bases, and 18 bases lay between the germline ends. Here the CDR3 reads CASSSTGTLGQFF. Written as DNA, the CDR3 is TGTGCCAGCAGCTCAACCGGGACACTGGGGCAGTTCTTC.

The CDR3 region has the DNA TGTGCCAGTAGTGGGGCACCTGCTAGCAATCAGCCCCAGCATTTT. Translation: CASSGAPASNQPQHF. The rearrangement joins TRBV19 to TRBJ1-5; TRBD1 is a possible D gene (5 bases). Trimming pared 5 bases from V and 0 bases from J, leaving 11 bases between. CDR3 length equals 15 residues. Germline V gene data show CDR1 as LNHDA and CDR2 as SQIVND (reference sequence).

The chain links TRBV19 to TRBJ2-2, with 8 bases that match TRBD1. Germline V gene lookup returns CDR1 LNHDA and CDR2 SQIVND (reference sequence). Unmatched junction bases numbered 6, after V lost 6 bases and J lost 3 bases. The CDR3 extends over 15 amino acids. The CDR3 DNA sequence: TGTGCCAGTAGGGCCGGGACAGGACACACCGGGGAGCTGTTTTTT. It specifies CASRAGTGHTGELFF.

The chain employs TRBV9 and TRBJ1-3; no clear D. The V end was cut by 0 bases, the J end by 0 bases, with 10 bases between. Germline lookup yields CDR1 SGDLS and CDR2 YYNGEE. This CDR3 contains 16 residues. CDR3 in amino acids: CASSVGNRYSGNTIYF. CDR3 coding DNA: TGTGCCAGCAGCGTAGGGAACAGATACTCTGGAAACACCATATATTTT.

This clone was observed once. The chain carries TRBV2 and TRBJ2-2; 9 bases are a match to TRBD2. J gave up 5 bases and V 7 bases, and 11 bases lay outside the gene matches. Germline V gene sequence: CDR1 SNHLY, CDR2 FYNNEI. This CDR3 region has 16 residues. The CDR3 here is CASKVGAGGKTGELFF. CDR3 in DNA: TGTGCCAGCAAGGTAGGAGCGGGAGGAAAAACCGGGGAGCTGTTTTTT.

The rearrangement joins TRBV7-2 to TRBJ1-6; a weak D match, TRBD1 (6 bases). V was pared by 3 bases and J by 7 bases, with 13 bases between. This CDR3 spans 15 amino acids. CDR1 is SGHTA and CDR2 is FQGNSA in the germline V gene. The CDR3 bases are TGTGCCAGCAGCTTCGAACAGGGTGGCAATTCACCCCTCCACTTT. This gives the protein CASSFEQGGNSPLHF. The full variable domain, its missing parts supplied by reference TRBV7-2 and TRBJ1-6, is GAGVSQSPSNKVTEKGKDVELRCDPISGHTALYWYRQSLGQGLEFLIYFQGNSAPDKSGLPSDRFSAERTGGSVSTLTIQRTQQEDSAVYLCASSFEQGGNSPLHFGNGTRLTVT.

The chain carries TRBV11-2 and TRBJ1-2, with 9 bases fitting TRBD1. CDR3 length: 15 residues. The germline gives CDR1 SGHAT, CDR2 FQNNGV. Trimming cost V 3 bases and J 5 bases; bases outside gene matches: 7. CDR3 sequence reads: CASSFIGQGQYGYTF. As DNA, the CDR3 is TGTGCCAGCAGCTTTATCGGACAGGGGCAATATGGCTACACCTTC. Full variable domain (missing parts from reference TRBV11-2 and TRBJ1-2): EAGVAQSPRYKIIEKRQSVAFWCNPISGHATLYWYQQILGQGPKLLIQFQNNGVVDDSQLPKDRFSAERLKGVDSTLKIQPAKLEDSAVYLCASSFIGQGQYGYTFGSGTRLTVV.

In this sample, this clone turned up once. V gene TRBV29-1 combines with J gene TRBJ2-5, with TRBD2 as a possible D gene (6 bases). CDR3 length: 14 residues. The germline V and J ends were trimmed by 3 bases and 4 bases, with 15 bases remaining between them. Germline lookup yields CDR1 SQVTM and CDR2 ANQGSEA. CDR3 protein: CSVEDFRAGETQYF. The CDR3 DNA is TGCAGCGTTGAGGATTTTCGAGCGGGAGAGACCCAGTACTTC. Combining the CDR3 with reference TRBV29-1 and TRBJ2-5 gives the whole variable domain SAVISQKPSRDICQRGTSLTIQCQVDSQVTMMFWYRQQPGQSLTLIATANQGSEATYESGFVIDKFPISRPNLTFSTLTVSNMSPEDSSIYLCSVEDFRAGETQYFGPGTRLLVL.

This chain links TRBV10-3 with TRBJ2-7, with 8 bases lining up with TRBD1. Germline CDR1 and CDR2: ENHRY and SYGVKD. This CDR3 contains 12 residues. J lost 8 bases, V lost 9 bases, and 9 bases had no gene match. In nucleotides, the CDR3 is TGTGCCATATCCAGGGGGCGGGAAAAGCAGTACGTC. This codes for CAISRGREKQYV.

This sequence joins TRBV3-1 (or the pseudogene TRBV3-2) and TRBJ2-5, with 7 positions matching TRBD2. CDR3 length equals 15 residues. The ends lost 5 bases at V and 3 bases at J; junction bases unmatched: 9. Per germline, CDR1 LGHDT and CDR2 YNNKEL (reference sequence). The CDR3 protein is CASSNNGEGEETQYF. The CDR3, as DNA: TGTGCCAGCAGCAACAACGGGGAGGGCGAAGAGACCCAGTACTTC.

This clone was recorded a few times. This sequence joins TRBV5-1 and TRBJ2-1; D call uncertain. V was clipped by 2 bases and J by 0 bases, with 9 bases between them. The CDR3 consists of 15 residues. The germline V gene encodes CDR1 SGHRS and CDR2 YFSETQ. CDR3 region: CASSFTSRSYNEQFF. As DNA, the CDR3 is TGCGCCAGCAGCTTTACCAGTCGCTCCTACAATGAGCAGTTCTTC.

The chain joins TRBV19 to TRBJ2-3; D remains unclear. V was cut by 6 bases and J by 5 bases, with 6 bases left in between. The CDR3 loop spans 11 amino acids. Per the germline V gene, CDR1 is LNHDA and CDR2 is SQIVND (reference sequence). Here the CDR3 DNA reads TGTGCCAGTAGCCTCAGAGATACGCAGTATTTT. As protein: CASSLRDTQYF.

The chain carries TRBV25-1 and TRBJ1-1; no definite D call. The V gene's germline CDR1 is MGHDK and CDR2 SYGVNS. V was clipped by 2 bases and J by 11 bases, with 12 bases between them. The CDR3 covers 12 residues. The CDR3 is CASSEAAVGAFF. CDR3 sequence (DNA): TGTGCCAGCAGTGAAGCGGCCGTTGGTGCTTTCTTT.

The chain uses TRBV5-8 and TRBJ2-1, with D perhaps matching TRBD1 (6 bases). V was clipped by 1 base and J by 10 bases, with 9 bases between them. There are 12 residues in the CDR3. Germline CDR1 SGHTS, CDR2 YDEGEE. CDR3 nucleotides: TGTGCCAGCAGCTTGCAGGGGCGAGAGCAGTTCTTC. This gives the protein CASSLQGREQFF.

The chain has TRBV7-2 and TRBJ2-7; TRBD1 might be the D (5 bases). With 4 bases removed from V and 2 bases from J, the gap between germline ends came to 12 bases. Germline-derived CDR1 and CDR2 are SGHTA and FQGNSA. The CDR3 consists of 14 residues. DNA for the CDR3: TGTGCCAGCAGCTGGGGCCTAGGTGCCTACGAGCAGTACTTC. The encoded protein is CASSWGLGAYEQYF. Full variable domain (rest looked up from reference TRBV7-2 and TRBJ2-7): GAGVSQSPSNKVTEKGKDVELRCDPISGHTALYWYRQSLGQGLEFLIYFQGNSAPDKSGLPSDRFSAERTGGSVSTLTIQRTQQEDSAVYLCASSWGLGAYEQYFGPGTRLTVT.

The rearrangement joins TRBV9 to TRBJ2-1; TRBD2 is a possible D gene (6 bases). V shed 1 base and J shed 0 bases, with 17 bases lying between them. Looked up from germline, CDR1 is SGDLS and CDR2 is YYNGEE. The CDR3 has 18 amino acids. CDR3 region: CASSVSGSGGSSYNEQFF. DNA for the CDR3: TGTGCCAGCAGCGTAAGCGGGTCTGGGGGTAGCTCCTACAATGAGCAGTTCTTC.

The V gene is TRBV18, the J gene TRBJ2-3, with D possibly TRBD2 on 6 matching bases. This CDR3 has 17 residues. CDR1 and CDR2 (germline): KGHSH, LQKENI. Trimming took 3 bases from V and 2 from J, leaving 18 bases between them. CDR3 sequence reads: CASSPTSGRGATDTQYF. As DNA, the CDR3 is TGTGCCAGCTCACCCACCTCGGGGCGGGGAGCCACAGATACGCAGTATTTT. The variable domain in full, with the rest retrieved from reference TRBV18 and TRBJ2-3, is NAGVMQNPRHLVRRRGQEARLRCSPMKGHSHVYWYRQLPEEGLKFMVYLQKENIIDESGMPKERFSAEFPKEGPSILRIQQVVRGDSAAYFCASSPTSGRGATDTQYFGPGTRLTVL.

CDR3 in amino acids: CASSEALKGGGNQPQHF. CDR3 nucleotides: TGTGCCAGCAGTGAAGCGCTGAAAGGAGGGGGCAATCAGCCCCAGCATTTT. This chain links TRBV2 with TRBJ1-5; TRBD1 might be the D (5 bases). The CDR3 contains 17 residues. Germline-derived CDR1 and CDR2 are SNHLY and FYNNEI. The V and J ends lost 0 bases and 2 bases respectively, with 14 bases between them.

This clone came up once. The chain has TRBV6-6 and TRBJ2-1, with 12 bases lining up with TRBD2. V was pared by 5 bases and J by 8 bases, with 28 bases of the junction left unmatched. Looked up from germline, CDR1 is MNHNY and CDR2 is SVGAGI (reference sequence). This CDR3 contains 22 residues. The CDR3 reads CASSPTPIPTRTLAGGRDEQFF. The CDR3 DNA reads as TGTGCCAGCAGTCCGACCCCGATCCCCACTCGAACACTAGCGGGGGGAAGGGATGAGCAGTTCTTC.

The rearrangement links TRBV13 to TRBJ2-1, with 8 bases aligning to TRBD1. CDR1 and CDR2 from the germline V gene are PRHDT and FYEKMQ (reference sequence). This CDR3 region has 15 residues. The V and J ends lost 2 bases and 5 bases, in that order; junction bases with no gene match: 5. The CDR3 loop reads CASSLTQGGNNEQFF. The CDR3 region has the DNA TGTGCCAGCAGCTTAACACAGGGGGGAAACAATGAGCAGTTCTTC.

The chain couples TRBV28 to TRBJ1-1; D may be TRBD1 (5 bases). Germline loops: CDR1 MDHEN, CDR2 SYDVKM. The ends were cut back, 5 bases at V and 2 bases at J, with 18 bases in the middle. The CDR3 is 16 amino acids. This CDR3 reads CASSQGRAGHNTEAFF. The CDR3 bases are TGTGCCAGCAGTCAGGGCAGGGCAGGGCATAACACTGAAGCTTTCTTT.

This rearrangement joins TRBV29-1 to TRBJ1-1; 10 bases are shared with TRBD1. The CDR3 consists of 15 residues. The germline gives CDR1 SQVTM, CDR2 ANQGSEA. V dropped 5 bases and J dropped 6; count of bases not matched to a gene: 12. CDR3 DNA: TGCAGCGTTACGGGACAGGGGATAACAGGGGCTGAAGCTTTCTTT. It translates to CSVTGQGITGAEAFF.

The CDR3 is CASSPTTGVNTEAFF. The CDR3 region has the DNA TGTGCCAGCAGCCCTACTACAGGGGTGAACACTGAAGCTTTCTTT. The rearrangement links TRBV11-2 to TRBJ1-1; TRBD1 agrees at 7 bases. Looked up from germline, CDR1 is SGHAT and CDR2 is FQNNGV. V gave up 5 bases and J gave up 0 bases; unmatched junction bases: 6. The CDR3 covers 15 residues.

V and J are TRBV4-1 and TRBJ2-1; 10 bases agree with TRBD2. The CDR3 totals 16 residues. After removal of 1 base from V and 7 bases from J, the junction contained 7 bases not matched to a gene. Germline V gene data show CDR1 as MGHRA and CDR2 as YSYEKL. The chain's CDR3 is CASSQVALAGTNEQFF. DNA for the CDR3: TGCGCCAGCAGCCAAGTTGCACTAGCGGGGACAAATGAGCAGTTCTTC.

The CDR3 coding sequence is TGTGCCAGCTCCCCGGGACAGGCATCCCGAGGGGACACCATATATTTT. Translated: CASSPGQASRGDTIYF. The V and J genes are TRBV18 and TRBJ1-3; TRBD1 matches 8 bases. CDR1 is KGHSH, CDR2 LQKENI, per germline. Trimming took 6 bases from V and 8 from J; bases not matched to a gene: 15. This CDR3 is built from 16 residues.

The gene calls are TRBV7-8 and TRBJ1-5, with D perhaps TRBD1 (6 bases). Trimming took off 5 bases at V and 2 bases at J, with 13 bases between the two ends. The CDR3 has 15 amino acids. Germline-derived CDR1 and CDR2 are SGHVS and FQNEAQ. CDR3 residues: CASSPGPGGNQPQHF. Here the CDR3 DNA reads TGTGCCAGCAGCCCGGGACCAGGGGGCAATCAGCCCCAGCATTTT.

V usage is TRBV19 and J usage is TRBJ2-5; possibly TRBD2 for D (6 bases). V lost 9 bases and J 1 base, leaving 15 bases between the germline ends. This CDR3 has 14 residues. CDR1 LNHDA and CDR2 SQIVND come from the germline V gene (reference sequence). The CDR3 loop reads CASALIAAQETQYF. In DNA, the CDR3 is TGTGCCAGCGCTCTTATAGCGGCCCAAGAGACCCAGTACTTC.

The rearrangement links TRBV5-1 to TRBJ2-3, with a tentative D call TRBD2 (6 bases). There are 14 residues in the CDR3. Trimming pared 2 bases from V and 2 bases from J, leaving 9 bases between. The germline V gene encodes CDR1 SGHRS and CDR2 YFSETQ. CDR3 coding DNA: TGCGCCAGCAGCTTCACGGGGGACACAGATACGCAGTATTTT. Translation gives CASSFTGDTDTQYF.

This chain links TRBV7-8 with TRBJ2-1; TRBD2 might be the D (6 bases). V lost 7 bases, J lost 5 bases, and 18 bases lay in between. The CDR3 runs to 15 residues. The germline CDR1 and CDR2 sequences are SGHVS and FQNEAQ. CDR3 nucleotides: TGTGCCAGCACTTATGGAGCGGGCTTCGACAATGAGCAGTTCTTC. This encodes CASTYGAGFDNEQFF.

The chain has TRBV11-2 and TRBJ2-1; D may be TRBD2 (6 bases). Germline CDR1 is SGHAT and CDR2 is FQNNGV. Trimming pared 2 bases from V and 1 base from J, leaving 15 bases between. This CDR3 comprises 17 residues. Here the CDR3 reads CASSLSGLAGSYNEQFF. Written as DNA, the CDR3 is TGTGCCAGCAGCTTATCAGGTCTGGCGGGATCCTACAATGAGCAGTTCTTC.

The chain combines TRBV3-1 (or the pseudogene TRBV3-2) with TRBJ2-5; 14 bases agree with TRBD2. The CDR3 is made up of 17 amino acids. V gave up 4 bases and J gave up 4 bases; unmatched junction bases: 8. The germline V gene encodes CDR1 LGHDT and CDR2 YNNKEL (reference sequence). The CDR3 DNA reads TGTGCCAGCAGCCCCGGGACTAGCGGGAGCTTCATAGAGACCCAGTACTTC. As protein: CASSPGTSGSFIETQYF.

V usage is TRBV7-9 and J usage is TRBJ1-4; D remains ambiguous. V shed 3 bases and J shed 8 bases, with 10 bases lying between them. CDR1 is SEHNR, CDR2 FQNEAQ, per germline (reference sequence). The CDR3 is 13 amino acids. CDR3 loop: CASSFRGSEKLFF. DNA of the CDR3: TGTGCCAGCAGCTTTCGGGGTTCGGAAAAACTGTTTTTT.